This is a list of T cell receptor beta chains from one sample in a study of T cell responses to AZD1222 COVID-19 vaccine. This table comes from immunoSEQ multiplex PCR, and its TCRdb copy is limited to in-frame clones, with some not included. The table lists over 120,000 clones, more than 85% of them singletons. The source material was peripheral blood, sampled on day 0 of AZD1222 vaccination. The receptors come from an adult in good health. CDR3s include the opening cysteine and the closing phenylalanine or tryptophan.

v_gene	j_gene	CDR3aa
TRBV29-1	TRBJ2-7	CSVEGGTFTYEQYF
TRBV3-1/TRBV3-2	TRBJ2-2	CASSRDTITGELFF
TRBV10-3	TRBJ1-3	CAISESWENSGNTIYF
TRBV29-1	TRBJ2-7	CSVGTSGSDEQYF
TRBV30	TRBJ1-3	CAWSLGTGTSGNTIYF
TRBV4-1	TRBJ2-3	CASSQDQAGGTDTQYF
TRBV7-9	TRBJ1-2	CASSPDRGREGNYGYTF
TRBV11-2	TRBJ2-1	CASSHGTRPAHEQFF
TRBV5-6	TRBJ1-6	CASSLEGRASPLHF
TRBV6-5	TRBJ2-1	CASSRLADEQFF
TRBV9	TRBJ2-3	CASSVALAEGPDTQYF
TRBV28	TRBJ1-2	CASSRDREGYGYTF
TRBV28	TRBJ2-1	CASSRMGSSYNEQFF
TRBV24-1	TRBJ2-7	CATSDLTRNEQYF
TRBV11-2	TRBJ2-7	CASSLTLSYEQYF
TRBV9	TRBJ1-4	CASSVSGSRNEKLFF
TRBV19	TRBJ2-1	CASTAHSGRGEQFF
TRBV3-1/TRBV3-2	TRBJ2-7	CASSQDIGISYEQYF
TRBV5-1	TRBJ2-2	CASSSGSGNTGELFF
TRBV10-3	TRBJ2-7	CAISPGPSYEQYF
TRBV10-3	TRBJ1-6	CAISKTGNYNSPLHF
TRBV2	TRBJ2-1	CASTTARTYNEQFF
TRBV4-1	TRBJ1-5	CASSQVLDSNQPQHF
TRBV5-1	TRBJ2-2	CASSPRLAGGIGELFF
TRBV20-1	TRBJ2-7	CSASGVAYEQYF
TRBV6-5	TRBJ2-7	CASEGLAGSHYEQYF
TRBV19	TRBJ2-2	CASSWASGSLGTGELFF
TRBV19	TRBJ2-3	CASSSTAGVLGDTQYF
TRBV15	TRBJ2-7	CATSSRDRGYEQYF
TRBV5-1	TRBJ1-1	CASSSTGSVTEAFF
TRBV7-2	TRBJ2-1	CASSVGRDPERQFF
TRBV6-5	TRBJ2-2	CASNSRGPGELFF
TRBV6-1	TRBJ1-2	CASSELRLGYTF
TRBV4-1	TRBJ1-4	CASSQGGRGEKLFF
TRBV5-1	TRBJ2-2	CASRGTGDSGELFF
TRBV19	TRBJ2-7	CASSISVGISYEQYF
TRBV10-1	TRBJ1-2	CASSEDTNYGYTF
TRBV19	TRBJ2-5	CASSISAEGLETQYF
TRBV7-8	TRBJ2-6	CASSLAWVGRISGANVLTF
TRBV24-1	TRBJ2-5	CATSERSGSGQETQYF
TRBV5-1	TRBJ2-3	CASSSGQSTDTQYF
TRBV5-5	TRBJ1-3	CASSLAPHSPGNTIYF
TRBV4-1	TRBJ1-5	CASSSQHGSNQPQHF